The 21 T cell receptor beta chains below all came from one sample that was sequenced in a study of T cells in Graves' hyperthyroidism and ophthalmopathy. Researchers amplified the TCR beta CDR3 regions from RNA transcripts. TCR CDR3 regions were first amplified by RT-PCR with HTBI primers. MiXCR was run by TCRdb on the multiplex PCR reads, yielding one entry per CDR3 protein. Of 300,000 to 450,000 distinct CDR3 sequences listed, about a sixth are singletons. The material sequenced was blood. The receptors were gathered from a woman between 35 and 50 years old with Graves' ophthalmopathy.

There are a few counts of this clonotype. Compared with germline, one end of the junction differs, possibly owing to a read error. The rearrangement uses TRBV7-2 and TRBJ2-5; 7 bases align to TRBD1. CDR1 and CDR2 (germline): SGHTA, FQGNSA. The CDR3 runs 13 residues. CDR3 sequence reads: CARSLQGTETQYF. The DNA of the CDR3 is TGTGCCAGAAGCTTGCAGGGGACAGAGACTCAGTACTTC.

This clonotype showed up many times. CDR3 region: CASSSYTEAFF. DNA for the CDR3: TGTGCCAGCAGCAGCTACACTGAAGCTTTCTTT. V usage is TRBV6-5 and J usage is TRBJ1-1; D unclear. The V gene lost 6 bases and the J gene lost 3 bases, with 5 bases spanning the gap. The CDR3 has 11 amino acids. From germline, CDR1 is MNHEY and CDR2 SVGAGI.

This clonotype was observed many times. The CDR3 reads CASKETGISIFNQPQHF. CDR3 DNA sequence: TGTGCCAGTAAGGAGACGGGTATCTCGATTTTCAATCAGCCCCAGCATTTT. The chain recombines TRBV19 with TRBJ1-5; D remains ambiguous. The CDR3 has 17 amino acids. The V gene's germline CDR1 is LNHDA and CDR2 SQIVND (reference sequence). V dropped 7 bases and J dropped 3 bases, with 22 bases sitting between them.

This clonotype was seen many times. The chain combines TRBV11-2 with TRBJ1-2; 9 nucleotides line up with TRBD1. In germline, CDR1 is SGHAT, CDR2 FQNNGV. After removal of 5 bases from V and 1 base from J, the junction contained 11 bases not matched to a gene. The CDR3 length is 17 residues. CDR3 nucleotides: TGTGCCAGCAGCGATATCCCGGACAGGGGCGGTAACTATGGCTACACCTTC. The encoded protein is CASSDIPDRGGNYGYTF.

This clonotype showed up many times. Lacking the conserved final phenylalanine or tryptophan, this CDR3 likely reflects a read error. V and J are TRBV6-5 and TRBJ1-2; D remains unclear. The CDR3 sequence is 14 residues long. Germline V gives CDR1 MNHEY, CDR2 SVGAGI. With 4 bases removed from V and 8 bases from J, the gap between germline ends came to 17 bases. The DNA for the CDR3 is TGTGCCAGCAGTTCCGAAGGGAGGTCGAGAGGCTACACCTCC. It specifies CASSSEGRSRGYTS.

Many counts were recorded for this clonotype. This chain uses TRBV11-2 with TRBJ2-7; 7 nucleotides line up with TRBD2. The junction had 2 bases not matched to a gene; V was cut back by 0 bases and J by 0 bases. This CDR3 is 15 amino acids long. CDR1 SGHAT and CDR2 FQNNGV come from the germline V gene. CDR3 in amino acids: CASSLERGSSYEQYF. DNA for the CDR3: TGTGCCAGCAGCTTAGAGCGCGGGAGCTCCTACGAGCAGTACTTC.

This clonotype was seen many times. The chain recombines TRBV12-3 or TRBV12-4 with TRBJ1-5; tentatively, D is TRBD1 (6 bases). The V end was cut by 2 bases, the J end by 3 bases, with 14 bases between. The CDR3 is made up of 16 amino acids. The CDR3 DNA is TGTGCCAGCAGTTTATTTGGGGGGCGTAACAATCAGCCCCAGCATTTT. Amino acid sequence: CASSLFGGRNNQPQHF.

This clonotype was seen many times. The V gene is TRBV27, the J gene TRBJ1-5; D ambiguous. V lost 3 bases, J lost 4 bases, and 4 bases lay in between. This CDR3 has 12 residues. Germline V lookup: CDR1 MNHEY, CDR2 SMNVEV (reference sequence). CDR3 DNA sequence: TGTGCCAGCAGTTTCCTAAATCAGCCCCAGCATTTT. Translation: CASSFLNQPQHF.

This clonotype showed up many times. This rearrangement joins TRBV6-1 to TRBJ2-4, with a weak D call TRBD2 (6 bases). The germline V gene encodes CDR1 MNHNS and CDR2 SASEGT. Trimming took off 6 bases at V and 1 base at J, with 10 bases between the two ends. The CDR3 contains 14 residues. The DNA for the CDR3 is TGTGCCAGCAGCGGGGAGGTGGCCAAAAACATTCAGTACTTC. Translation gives CASSGEVAKNIQYF.

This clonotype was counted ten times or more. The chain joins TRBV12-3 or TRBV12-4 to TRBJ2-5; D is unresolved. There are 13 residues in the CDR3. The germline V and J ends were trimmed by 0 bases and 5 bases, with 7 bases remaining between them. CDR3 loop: CASSLASIETQYF. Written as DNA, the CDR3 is TGTGCCAGCAGTTTAGCTAGCATTGAGACCCAGTACTTC.

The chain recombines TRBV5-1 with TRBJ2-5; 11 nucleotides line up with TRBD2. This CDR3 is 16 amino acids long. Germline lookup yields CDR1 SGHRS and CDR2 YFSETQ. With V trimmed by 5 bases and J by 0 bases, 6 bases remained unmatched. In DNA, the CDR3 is TGCGCCAGCAGTCGTCGGACTAGCGGGTACCAAGAGACCCAGTACTTC. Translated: CASSRRTSGYQETQYF.

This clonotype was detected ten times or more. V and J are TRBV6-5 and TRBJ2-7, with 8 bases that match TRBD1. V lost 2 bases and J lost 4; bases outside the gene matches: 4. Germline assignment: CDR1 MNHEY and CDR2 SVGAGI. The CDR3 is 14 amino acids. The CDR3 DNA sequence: TGTGCCAGCAGTTACGGCCAGGGGGCATACGAGCAGTACTTC. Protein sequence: CASSYGQGAYEQYF.

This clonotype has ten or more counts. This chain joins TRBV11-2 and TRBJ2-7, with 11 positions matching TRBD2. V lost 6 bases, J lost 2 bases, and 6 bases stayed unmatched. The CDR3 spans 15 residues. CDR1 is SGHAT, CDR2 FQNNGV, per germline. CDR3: CASREGGLAAYEQYF. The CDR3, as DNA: TGTGCCAGCAGAGAAGGGGGACTAGCGGCCTACGAGCAGTACTTC.

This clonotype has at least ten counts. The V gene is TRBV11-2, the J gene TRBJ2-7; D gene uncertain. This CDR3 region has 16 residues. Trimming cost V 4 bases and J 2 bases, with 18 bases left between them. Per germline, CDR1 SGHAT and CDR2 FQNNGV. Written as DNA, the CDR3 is TGTGCCAGCAGCTCCCATCCCTTGGACGGCGCCTACGAGCAGTACTTC. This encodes CASSSHPLDGAYEQYF.

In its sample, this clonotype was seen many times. For the CDR3, the DNA is TGTGCCAGCAGTACTACCTGGGGTAACTACGAGCAGTACTTC. This gives the protein CASSTTWGNYEQYF. The chain recombines TRBV27 with TRBJ2-7; D not certain. The V end was cut by 5 bases, the J end by 3 bases, with 14 bases between. This CDR3 comprises 14 residues. Per the germline V gene, CDR1 is MNHEY and CDR2 is SMNVEV (reference sequence).

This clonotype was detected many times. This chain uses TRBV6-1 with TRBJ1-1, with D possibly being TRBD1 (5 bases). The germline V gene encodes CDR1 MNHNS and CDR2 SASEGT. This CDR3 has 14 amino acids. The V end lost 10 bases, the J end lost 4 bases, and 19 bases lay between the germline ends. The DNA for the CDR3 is TGTGCCACCGCGGACGGGGGGTACGGCACTGAAGCTTTCTTT. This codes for CATADGGYGTEAFF.

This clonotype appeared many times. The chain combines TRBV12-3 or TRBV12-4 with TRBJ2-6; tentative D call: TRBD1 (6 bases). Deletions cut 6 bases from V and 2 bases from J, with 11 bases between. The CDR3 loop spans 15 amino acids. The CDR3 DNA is TGTGCCAGCAGCTACAGGGTAGCTGGGGCCAACGTCCTGACTTTC. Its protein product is CASSYRVAGANVLTF.

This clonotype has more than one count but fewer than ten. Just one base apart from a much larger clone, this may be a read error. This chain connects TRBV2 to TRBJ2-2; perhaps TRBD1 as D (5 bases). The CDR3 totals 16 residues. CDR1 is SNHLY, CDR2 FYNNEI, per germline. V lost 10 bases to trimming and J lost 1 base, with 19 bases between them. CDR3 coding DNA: TGTGCCATCAAGGTGCAGGGAACTTTGAACACCGGGGAGCTGTTTTTT. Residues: CAIKVQGTLNTGELFF.

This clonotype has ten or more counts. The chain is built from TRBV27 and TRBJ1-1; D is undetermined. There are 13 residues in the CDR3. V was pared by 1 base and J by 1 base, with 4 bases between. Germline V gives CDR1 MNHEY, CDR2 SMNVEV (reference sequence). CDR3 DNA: TGTGCCAGCAGTTTATGGCCGAACACTGAAGCTTTCTTT. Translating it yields CASSLWPNTEAFF.

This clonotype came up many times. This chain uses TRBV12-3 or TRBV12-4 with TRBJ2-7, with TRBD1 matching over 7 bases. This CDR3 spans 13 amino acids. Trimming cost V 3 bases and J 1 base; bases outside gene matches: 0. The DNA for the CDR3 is TGTGCCAGCAGTTTGGGACAGTCCTACGAGCAGTACTTC. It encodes CASSLGQSYEQYF.

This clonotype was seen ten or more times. CDR3 coding DNA: TGTGCCAGCAGTGAACCGGTCGGGGGCCACCAAGAGACCCAGTACTTC. Its translation is CASSEPVGGHQETQYF. The chain carries TRBV28 and TRBJ2-5; D is possibly TRBD1 or TRBD2 (6 bases each). With 5 bases removed from V and 0 bases from J, the gap between germline ends came to 16 bases. The CDR3 spans 16 residues. In germline, CDR1 is MDHEN, CDR2 SYDVKM.